This TCR beta chain was sequenced during a study of CD8 T cells in ankylosing spondylitis. Points from the study as a whole: The clones that were linked to disease were reported to be significantly enriched in matched synovial fluid samples from ankylosing spondylitis patients. The study identified a TCR beta motif of fewer than 10 highly homologous variants that appeared characteristic of ankylosing spondylitis blood. In synovial fluid and blood from reactive arthritis, some motif variants were previously reported. The disease-linked clones had a CD8+ phenotype and low blood frequencies.

Each TCR beta library was made by quantitative 5'-RACE that incorporated molecular barcodes. From the 5' RACE reads, TCRdb called clonotypes with MiXCR, one entry per CDR3 protein. The profile shows 100,000 or so distinct CDR3 sequences, just under 9% of them singletons. The V gene's germline CDR1 is SEHNR and CDR2 FQNEAQ (reference sequence). The V segment lost 4 bases and the J segment 7 bases; nucleotides outside the gene matches: 9. This CDR3 comprises 14 residues. This clonotype occurred many times. Its target is not known. The rearrangement links TRBV7-9 to TRBJ1-1; 7 bases map to TRBD1. This clonotype originated in a male donor with ankylosing spondylitis. Source material: blood, either unsorted or a sorted T cell fraction (not recorded which). The CDR3, as DNA: TGTGCCAGCAGCTACACAGGGGACCCCATTGAAGCTTTCTTT. Its protein product is CASSYTGDPIEAFF.